This T cell receptor beta chain was obtained from a study of control samples from healthy donors and cancer patients. This CDR3 contains 17 residues. V lost 10 bases to trimming and J lost 4 bases; unmatched junction nucleotides: 19. CDR1 is MRHNA, CDR2 SNTAGT, per germline. TCRdb's copy holds only in-frame clones and misses some; the assay was immunoSEQ multiplex PCR. The top ten hold roughly 8.7% of the sample, which has some 130,000 clones, around 85% seen once. This TCR derives from a woman aged 25 to 39 in good health. The V and J genes are TRBV6-4 and TRBJ1-1, with 9 bases identical to TRBD1. What was sequenced was blood. The CDR3 here is CATRDTIGTGRFTEAFF. CDR3 in DNA: TGTGCCACTCGTGATACAATCGGGACAGGGAGGTTCACTGAAGCTTTCTTT.